The next 20 T cell receptor beta chains were all read from a single sample in a study of blood T cells in healthy people across ages. PCR was performed a second time for about 6 to 11 cycles using a sample-barcoded 5' primer and a J-beta primer mix. TCRdb re-called the 5' RACE reads through MiXCR, storing one row per CDR3 protein. The table records about 670,000 distinct CDR3 sequences, less than 45% of them present only once. Sequenced sample: blood. All receptors come from a man older than 75 in good health.

V gene TRBV7-2 combines with J gene TRBJ2-3, with D possibly TRBD2 on 6 matching bases. The length of the CDR3 is 17 residues. Germline CDR1 SGHTA, CDR2 FQGNSA. The V and J ends lost 0 bases and 1 base respectively, with 14 bases between them. CDR3 loop: CASSLAGPASGTDTQYF. The DNA for the CDR3 is TGTGCCAGCAGCTTAGCGGGCCCTGCTAGCGGCACAGATACGCAGTATTTT.

V is TRBV5-1 and J is TRBJ2-1; D is uncertain. The germline V gene has CDR1 SGHRS and CDR2 YFSETQ. The CDR3 loop spans 16 amino acids. Deletions cut 0 bases from V and 1 base from J, with 11 bases between. CDR3 loop: CASSLEVRLSYNEQFF. Written as DNA, the CDR3 is TGCGCCAGCAGCTTGGAAGTCAGGCTGTCCTACAATGAGCAGTTCTTC.

This clonotype has more than one count but fewer than ten. CDR3 in amino acids: CASSLRTSGRGSVETQYF. The CDR3 DNA sequence: TGTGCCAGCAGCCTCCGGACTAGCGGGAGAGGTTCTGTGGAGACCCAGTACTTC. The V gene is TRBV3-1, the J gene TRBJ2-5; 13 bases map to TRBD2. V dropped 4 bases and J dropped 5; count of bases not matched to a gene: 13. The V gene's germline CDR1 is LGHDT and CDR2 YNNKEL (reference sequence). CDR3 length equals 18 residues.

The chain links TRBV5-1 to TRBJ1-2; TRBD1 matches 9 bases. V trimming: 4 bases; J trimming: 5 bases; junction bases outside the gene matches: 9. The CDR3 sequence is 15 residues long. Germline V gene lookup returns CDR1 SGHRS and CDR2 YFSETQ. The CDR3 nucleotides read TGCGCCAGCAGCGAAAGACAGGGGGGAGAGTATGGCTACACCTTC. Translation gives CASSERQGGEYGYTF.

The chain employs TRBV20-1 and TRBJ1-2; unclear D gene. The germline V gene encodes CDR1 DFQATT and CDR2 SNEGSKA (reference sequence). V was trimmed by 5 bases and J by 2 bases, leaving 6 bases between them. The CDR3 has 11 amino acids. This CDR3 reads CSADDNYGYTF. The DNA of the CDR3 is TGCAGTGCTGACGACAACTATGGCTACACCTTC.

For this clonotype: A read error may explain this, as a much larger clone is one base away. The chain couples TRBV4-2 to TRBJ2-3, with 8 nucleotides matching TRBD2. Germline CDR1 LGHNA, CDR2 YNFKEQ. This CDR3 has 16 residues. CDR3 bases: TGTGCCAGCAGCCAAGACAAGCGGGGGTACACAGATACGCGGTATTTT. Its translation is CASSQDKRGYTDTRYF.

This chain links TRBV7-8 with TRBJ2-3, with 9 bases identical to TRBD2. The V gene end was trimmed by 6 bases and the J gene end by 3 bases; junction bases not matched to a gene: 10. The CDR3 sequence is 16 residues long. From germline, CDR1 is SGHVS and CDR2 FQNEAQ. Here the CDR3 DNA reads TGTGCCAGCAGACAAGCTGCGGGGGGGCAAACAGATACGCAGTATTTT. Its translation is CASRQAAGGQTDTQYF.

The chain joins TRBV6-5 to TRBJ1-3, with D tentatively TRBD1 (6 bases). CDR1 and CDR2 (germline): MNHEY, SVGAGI. V lost 6 bases to trimming and J lost 4 bases, with 10 bases between them. The CDR3 loop spans 13 amino acids. In nucleotides, the CDR3 is TGTGCCAGCAGCCGCGACAGGGGAAACACCATATATTTT. It encodes CASSRDRGNTIYF.

This clonotype was counted between two and nine times. The chain couples TRBV11-2 to TRBJ2-5; no clear D gene. The V end lost 3 bases, the J end lost 0 bases, and 5 bases lay between the germline ends. Germline V gene data show CDR1 as SGHAT and CDR2 as FQNNGV. The CDR3 runs to 13 residues. For the CDR3, the DNA is TGTGCCAGCAGCTTTGGGTACCAAGAGACCCAGTACTTC. It specifies CASSFGYQETQYF.

The V gene is TRBV5-6, the J gene TRBJ2-3; no reliable D call. The CDR3 spans 14 residues. Germline V lookup: CDR1 SGHDT, CDR2 YYEEEE. V was shortened by 0 bases and J by 4 bases, with 9 bases between the two germline ends. The CDR3: CASSLAWSPDTQYF. The CDR3, as DNA: TGTGCCAGCAGCTTGGCTTGGTCCCCAGATACGCAGTATTTT.

This clonotype came up a few times. V is TRBV7-2 and J is TRBJ2-3, with D maybe TRBD1 (5 bases). In germline, CDR1 is SGHTA, CDR2 FQGNSA. V gave up 3 bases and J gave up 3 bases, with 10 bases separating them. This CDR3 is built from 14 residues. The CDR3 nucleotides read TGTGCCAGCAGCTTTTCGGACACAACAGATACGCAGTATTTT. This sequence encodes CASSFSDTTDTQYF.

This clonotype was picked up a small number of times. The rearrangement joins TRBV25-1 to TRBJ2-5; 8 bases align to TRBD1. This CDR3 comprises 13 residues. J gave up 11 bases and V 6 bases, and 11 bases lay outside the gene matches. Germline CDR1 is MGHDK and CDR2 is SYGVNS. CDR3 in DNA: TGTGCCAGCAGGGCAGGGGGCTCTTATGAGCAGTACTTC. Translated, it gives CASRAGGSYEQYF.

As to this clonotype: This may stem from a read error, because a much larger clone lies one nucleotide away. Since no conserved phenylalanine or tryptophan closes the CDR3, a read error is the likely cause. The V gene is TRBV11-2, the J gene TRBJ1-4; tentative D call: TRBD1 (6 bases). V lost 2 bases to trimming and J lost 5 bases, with 15 bases between them. In germline, CDR1 is SGHAT, CDR2 FQNNGV. This CDR3 contains 16 residues. DNA of the CDR3: TGTGCCAGCAGCTTATCTCGACAGGCTAAGAATGAAAAACTGTTTTAT. Its translation is CASSLSRQAKNEKLFY.

The chain combines TRBV15 with TRBJ2-5; 8 bases agree with TRBD2. The CDR3 has 17 residues. Germline V lookup: CDR1 LNHNV, CDR2 YYDKDF (reference sequence). The V segment lost 1 base and the J segment 11 bases; nucleotides outside the gene matches: 18. For the CDR3, the DNA is TGTGCCACCAGCAGAGTAGCCTCCGCTAGCGGGCAGAATGAGCAGTACTTC. Protein sequence: CATSRVASASGQNEQYF. Variable domain in full (rest from reference TRBV15 and TRBJ2-5): DAMVIQNPRYQVTQFGKPVTLSCSQTLNHNVMYWYQQKSSQAPKLLFHYYDKDFNNEADTPDNFQSRRPNTSFCFLDIRSPGLGDTAMYLCATSRVASASGQNEQYFGPGTRLLVL.

This clonotype was seen repeatedly, ten times or more. The chain couples TRBV12-3 or TRBV12-4 to TRBJ2-3, with D possibly TRBD1 on 5 matching bases. This CDR3 spans 14 amino acids. Trimming pared 6 bases from V and 4 bases from J, leaving 14 bases between. CDR3 sequence: CASSVRVGADTQYF. CDR3 sequence (DNA): TGTGCCAGCAGCGTCAGGGTGGGTGCAGATACGCAGTATTTT.

V and J are TRBV20-1 and TRBJ2-3; tentative D call: TRBD2 (5 bases). CDR1 DFQATT and CDR2 SNEGSKA come from the germline V gene (reference sequence). The CDR3 is made up of 14 amino acids. Trimming shortened V by 3 bases and J by 2 bases, and 12 bases separated the two germline ends. CDR3 amino acids: CSARSERFTDTQYF. CDR3 DNA: TGCAGTGCTAGGTCCGAGCGGTTCACAGATACGCAGTATTTT.

This clonotype was counted only a few times. At one boundary the junction diverges from the germline segment, which might be a read error. The rearrangement uses TRBV3-1 and TRBJ2-1; a weak D match, TRBD2 (5 bases). The germline gives CDR1 LGHDT, CDR2 YNNKEL (reference sequence). This CDR3 comprises 15 residues. The CDR3 DNA follows: TGTGCCAGCAGCCAAGAGGAGGAAGCATACAATGAGCAGTTCTTT. Translation: CASSQEEEAYNEQFF.

The J gene is TRBJ1-2, the V gene TRBV9; TRBD1 agrees at 8 bases. Germline trimming cut 2 bases from V and 8 bases from J; bases unmatched to any gene: 14. The CDR3 sequence is 16 residues long. Germline V lookup: CDR1 SGDLS, CDR2 YYNGEE. The CDR3 loop is CASSVTGEPSVQGYTF. The CDR3 DNA is TGTGCCAGCAGCGTGACAGGGGAACCCTCGGTGCAGGGCTACACCTTC. Looking up the rest from reference TRBV9 and TRBJ1-2 gives the full variable domain: DSGVTQTPKHLITATGQRVTLRCSPRSGDLSVYWYQQSLDQGLQFLIQYYNGEERAKGNILERFSAQQFPDLHSELNLSSLELGDSALYFCASSVTGEPSVQGYTFGSGTRLTVV.

J is TRBJ1-5 and V is TRBV7-2; no reliable D call. The V gene lost 2 bases and the J gene lost 4 bases, with 18 bases spanning the gap. The CDR3 totals 17 residues. The germline V gene encodes CDR1 SGHTA and CDR2 FQGNSA. In DNA, the CDR3 is TGTGCCAGCAGCTTAAGAAGTGCGGCAGCTTTAAATCAGCCCCAGCATTTT. It encodes CASSLRSAAALNQPQHF.

This rearrangement joins TRBV11-2 to TRBJ1-1; 11 bases agree with TRBD1. CDR3 length: 15 residues. Germline-derived CDR1 and CDR2 are SGHAT and FQNNGV. V was pared by 5 bases and J by 9 bases, with 11 bases of the junction left unmatched. CDR3 in amino acids: CASSLSPDRGRKAFF. In DNA, the CDR3 is TGTGCCAGCAGCCTCTCTCCGGACAGGGGGCGAAAAGCTTTCTTT.